The 13 T cell receptor beta chains listed next were all sequenced from one sample in a study of T-cell reconstitution after alpha-beta-depleted transplantation in children. Library preparation (for TCRbeta) was performed with unique molecular identifiers. TCRdb processed the PCR reads anew with MiXCR; each CDR3 protein has one entry. The table lists 180,000 or so distinct CDR3 sequences, 6.3% of them singletons. This specimen was PBMCs, taken before TCRalphabeta/CD19-depleted stem cell transplant. Every receptor here comes from a girl under three years old with combined immunodeficiency, due to receive a stem cell transplant.

This clonotype appeared many times. The chain uses TRBV6-1 and TRBJ2-3; maybe TRBD1 (5 bases). From germline, CDR1 is MNHNS and CDR2 SASEGT. The germline V and J ends were trimmed by 5 bases and 0 bases, with 12 bases remaining between them. The CDR3 has 15 amino acids. The DNA of the CDR3 is TGTGCCAGCAGTAAGACAGATTCTAGCACAGATACGCAGTATTTT. Protein product: CASSKTDSSTDTQYF.

This clonotype was counted ten times or more. The chain couples TRBV20-1 to TRBJ1-4; 7 bases fit TRBD1. With V trimmed by 0 bases and J by 5 bases, 6 bases remained unmatched. In germline, CDR1 is DFQATT, CDR2 SNEGSKA (reference sequence). This CDR3 is built from 15 residues. In DNA, the CDR3 is TGCAGTGCTAGAGATGCCGGACAGGCAAATGAAAAACTGTTTTTT. Protein sequence: CSARDAGQANEKLFF.

This clonotype was seen only a few times. The J gene is TRBJ2-2, the V gene TRBV11-2; the D is unclear. Germline lookup yields CDR1 SGHAT and CDR2 FQNNGV. V lost 5 bases and J lost 3, with 4 bases in between. The CDR3 sequence is 12 residues long. The CDR3 DNA follows: TGTGCCAGCAGCCATCACACCGGGGAGCTGTTTTTT. It translates to CASSHHTGELFF. The full variable domain, in which reference TRBV11-2 and TRBJ2-2 provide the parts outside the CDR3, is EAGVAQSPRYKIIEKRQSVAFWCNPISGHATLYWYQQILGQGPKLLIQFQNNGVVDDSQLPKDRFSAERLKGVDSTLKIQPAKLEDSAVYLCASSHHTGELFFGEGSRLTVL.

This clonotype was recorded at least ten times. The CDR3 DNA reads TGCAGTGCTAGGACGGCGAACCAAGAGACCCAGTACTTC. Protein: CSARTANQETQYF. The chain employs TRBV20-1 and TRBJ2-5; D remains ambiguous. The CDR3 runs to 13 residues. The germline gives CDR1 DFQATT, CDR2 SNEGSKA (reference sequence). V was trimmed by 3 bases and J by 0 bases, leaving 8 bases between them.

The sample holds many counts of this clonotype. CDR3 DNA: TGTGCCAGCAGCTTAGTCTGGTCCTGGGGGCGTAGCAATGAGCAGTTCTTC. Residues: CASSLVWSWGRSNEQFF. V is TRBV7-6 and J is TRBJ2-1, with D possibly being TRBD1 (6 bases). The V end was cut by 1 base, the J end by 6 bases, with 19 bases between. Germline lookup yields CDR1 SGHVS and CDR2 FNYEAQ. The CDR3 has 17 amino acids.

V usage is TRBV28 and J usage is TRBJ2-7, with 12 nucleotides matching TRBD2. The CDR3 contains 17 residues. V was pared by 5 bases and J by 1 base, with 9 bases of the junction left unmatched. Per germline, CDR1 MDHEN and CDR2 SYDVKM. CDR3 sequence reads: CASSTTGLAGTSYEQYF. In DNA form, the CDR3 reads TGTGCCAGCAGTACGACGGGACTAGCGGGTACATCCTACGAGCAGTACTTC. Filled out from reference TRBV28 and TRBJ2-7, the complete variable domain reads DVKVTQSSRYLVKRTGEKVFLECVQDMDHENMFWYRQDPGLGLRLIYFSYDVKMKEKGDIPEGYSVSREKKERFSLILESASTNQTSMYLCASSTTGLAGTSYEQYFGPGTRLTVT.

This clonotype was observed many times. The chain couples TRBV12-3 or TRBV12-4 to TRBJ2-1, with 9 bases identical to TRBD2. The CDR3 is 16 residues long. V lost 5 bases and J lost 6; bases outside the gene matches: 11. CDR3 bases: TGTGCCAGCAGTCCCATGGGGCTAGCGGGATTCAATGAGCAGTTCTTC. It encodes CASSPMGLAGFNEQFF.

By sample fraction, this clonotype is medium-sized. This chain links TRBV7-2 with TRBJ2-7, with 9 bases aligning to TRBD2. This CDR3 is 15 amino acids long. Germline assignment: CDR1 SGHTA and CDR2 FQGNSA. V lost 0 bases and J lost 2; bases outside the gene matches: 2. DNA of the CDR3: TGTGCCAGCAGCTTAGCCCTAGCGGGGACCTACGAGCAGTACTTC. Translating gives CASSLALAGTYEQYF.

This clonotype was counted many times. V is TRBV20-1 and J is TRBJ2-2; TRBD2 matches at 8 bases. J was trimmed by 0 bases and V by 8 bases; bases with no gene match: 5. This CDR3 is 14 amino acids long. Germline loops: CDR1 DFQATT, CDR2 SNEGSKA (reference sequence). CDR3 in DNA: TGCAGTCCTCGGGGGGGCACGAACACCGGGGAGCTGTTTTTT. Protein: CSPRGGTNTGELFF.

This clonotype occurred many times. This chain links TRBV11-3 with TRBJ2-1, with 9 bases lining up with TRBD2. The CDR3 has 15 amino acids. Trimming cost V 5 bases and J 8 bases; bases outside gene matches: 10. Germline values: CDR1 SGHNT, CDR2 YENEEA. The CDR3 spells CASSRLPSGIDEQFF. The CDR3 nucleotides are TGTGCCAGCAGCCGTCTGCCTAGCGGGATCGATGAGCAGTTCTTC.

For this clonotype: This CDR3 fails to terminate in the conserved phenylalanine or tryptophan, so it likely reflects a read error. CDR3 amino acids: CASSPGRPGGELFC. The CDR3, as DNA: TGTGCCAGCAGCCCTGGGCGCCCGGGCGGGGAGCTGTTTTGT. The rearrangement uses TRBV4-2 and TRBJ2-2; D is ambiguous. Trimming cost V 4 bases and J 7 bases, with 13 bases left between them. The V gene's germline CDR1 is LGHNA and CDR2 YNFKEQ. This CDR3 has 14 residues.

This clonotype has at least ten counts. V gene TRBV6-1 combines with J gene TRBJ2-1; D might be TRBD1 or TRBD2, each matching 6 bases. The CDR3 has 14 residues. In germline, CDR1 is MNHNS, CDR2 SASEGT. The V end lost 7 bases, the J end lost 7 bases, and 17 bases lay between the germline ends. CDR3 loop: CASTGASLLNEQFF. The CDR3 DNA follows: TGTGCCAGCACGGGGGCGTCTCTCTTGAATGAGCAGTTCTTC.

Ten or more counts support this clonotype. The chain links TRBV9 to TRBJ2-3; 10 bases line up with TRBD2. The CDR3 totals 16 residues. V dropped 0 bases and J dropped 3; count of bases not matched to a gene: 4. Germline V gene lookup returns CDR1 SGDLS and CDR2 YYNGEE. CDR3 protein: CASSVAAGGPTDTQYF. The CDR3 DNA sequence: TGTGCCAGCAGCGTAGCAGCGGGAGGGCCGACAGATACGCAGTATTTT.